This T cell receptor (beta chain) was sequenced for a study of cytomegalovirus exposure and HLA in healthy donors. PCR involved 60 Vbeta and 13 Jbeta primers. Sequenced by immunoSEQ multiplex PCR; TCRdb stores in-frame clones only, minus some. The table has roughly 130,000 clones, approximately 86% seen once. V was clipped by 8 bases and J by 2 bases, with 15 bases between them. Germline V gene lookup returns CDR1 MNHEY and CDR2 SMNVEV (reference sequence). This CDR3 has 15 residues. The receptor was derived from a boy younger than 18 in good health and CMV-seronegative. Material for sequencing was PBMCs. V is TRBV27 and J is TRBJ2-2, with D maybe TRBD2 (7 bases). In DNA, the CDR3 is TGTGCCAGCGCTCCCCGGGGGGCTAACACCGGGGAGCTGTTTTTT. This sequence encodes CASAPRGANTGELFF.